This T cell receptor (beta chain) stems from a study of technical replicates of blood from a handful of donors. The method was immunoSEQ multiplex PCR; TCRdb's version includes in-frame clones alone and lacks a portion of them. The table records fewer than 90,000 clones, almost 98% of them present only once. Germline V gene data show CDR1 as MNHEY and CDR2 as SMNVEV (reference sequence). This CDR3 spans 13 amino acids. Trimming took 5 bases from V and 6 from J; bases not matched to a gene: 5. This TCR was sampled from a human donor in good health. The sample consisted of T cells isolated from PBMCs. This rearrangement joins TRBV27 to TRBJ2-3; 7 bases map to TRBD1. The CDR3 sequence: CASSITGVDTQYF. The CDR3 bases are TGTGCCAGCAGTATAACAGGGGTGGATACGCAGTATTTT.